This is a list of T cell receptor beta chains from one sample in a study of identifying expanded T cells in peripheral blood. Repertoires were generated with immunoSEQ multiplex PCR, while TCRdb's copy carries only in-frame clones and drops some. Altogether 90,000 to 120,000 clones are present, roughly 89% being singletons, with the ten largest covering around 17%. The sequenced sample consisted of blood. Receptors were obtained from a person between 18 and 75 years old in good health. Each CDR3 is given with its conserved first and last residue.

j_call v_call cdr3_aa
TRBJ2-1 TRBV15 CATSGPSGGVNEQFF
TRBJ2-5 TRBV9 CASSVGQVQETQYF
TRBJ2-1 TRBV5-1 CASRGGDGLSYNEQFF
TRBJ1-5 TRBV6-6 CASSPYGTGYQPQHF
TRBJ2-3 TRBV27 CASSFQPITDTQYF
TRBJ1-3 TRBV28 CASGGPENTIYF
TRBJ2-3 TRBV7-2 CASSLGPGGPGDTQYF
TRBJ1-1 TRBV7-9 CASSLGFPQGNTEAFF
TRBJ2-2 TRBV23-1 CASSQFISRSAGELFF
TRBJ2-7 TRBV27 CASGNPGLAGPQYF
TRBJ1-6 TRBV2 CASSEVGDNSPLHF
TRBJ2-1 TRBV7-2 CASSLEGRSYNEQFF
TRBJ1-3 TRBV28 CASSFSPGNEGNTIYF
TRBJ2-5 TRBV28 CASSLGQPRTQYF
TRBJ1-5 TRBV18 CASSPLGTANQPQHF
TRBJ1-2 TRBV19 CASSSGQGRGGYTF
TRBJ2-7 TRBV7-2 CASSSSSIGLAGEQYF
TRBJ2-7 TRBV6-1 CASSEFGGQGYEQYF
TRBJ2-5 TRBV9 CASSVSGVQETQYF
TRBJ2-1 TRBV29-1 CSVEAWGGVNEQFF
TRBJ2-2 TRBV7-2 CASSPGSVNTGELFF
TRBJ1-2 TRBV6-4 CASRDRHSANYGYTF
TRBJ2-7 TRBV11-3 CASKLGATNEQYF
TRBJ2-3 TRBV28 CASSWVGGTGSSPDTQYF
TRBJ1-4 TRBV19 CASSPRTGDEKLFF
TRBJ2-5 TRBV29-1 CSVDPGETQYF
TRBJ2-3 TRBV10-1 CASSTEIPDTQYF
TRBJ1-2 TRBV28 CASRTRTYGYTF
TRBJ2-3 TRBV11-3 CASSLSPAGGLSTDTQYF
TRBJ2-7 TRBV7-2 CASSSGPAHEQYF
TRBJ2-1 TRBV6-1 CASTLLGQGYNEQFF
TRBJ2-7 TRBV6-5 CASGTGTVHEQYF
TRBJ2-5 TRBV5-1 CASSLSMGQGQETQYF
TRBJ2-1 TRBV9 CASSLVGGLRNEQFF
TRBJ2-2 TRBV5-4 CASSPTVRNTGELFF
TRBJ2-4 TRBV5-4 CATSILSTLLAKNIQYF
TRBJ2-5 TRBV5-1 CASRMTGTYLQETQYF
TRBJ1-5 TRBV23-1 CASSQGQGSDEPQHF
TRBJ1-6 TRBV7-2 CASSFNPGQKNSPLHF
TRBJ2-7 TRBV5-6 CASSPGGDEQYF
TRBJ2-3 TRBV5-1 CASSPRTGGVRLDTQYF
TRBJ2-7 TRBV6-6 CASRPSGTIFDEQYF
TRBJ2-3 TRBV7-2 CASSLGSGWRYF
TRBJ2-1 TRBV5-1 CASSPLTSGVMDEQFF
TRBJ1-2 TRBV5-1 CASSLGGDNYGYTF
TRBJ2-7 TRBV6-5 CASSYGVPTSEQYF
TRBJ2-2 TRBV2 CASIGLADTGELFF
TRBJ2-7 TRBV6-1 CASSTKGTGSYEQYF
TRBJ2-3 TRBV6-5 CASSYPSNFEDTQYF
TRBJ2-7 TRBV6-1 CASRSGDSYEQYF
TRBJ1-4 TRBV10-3 CAISESPGSTNEKLFF